A selection of T cell receptor beta chains follows, all from one sample in a study of shared clonotypes between healthy human individuals. Measured with immunoSEQ multiplex PCR; TCRdb has only the in-frame clones, and not every one. The sample yields fewer than 650,000 clones, less than 80% seen once. Sequencing was done on a sample of PBMCs. Receptor source: a middle-aged woman in good health. Some clones in this sample may be carry-over from other donors' samples. The CDR3 runs from the conserved cysteine through the conserved F or W. D genes are given only for firm matches. Some rows mark clone size as missing; the rest say once, few, many or name a class of expanded clone.

TRBV18	.	TRBJ2-7	.	TGTGCCAGCTCATCAACAGGGTCGGGCGAGCAGTACTTC	CASSSTGSGEQYF
TRBV28	TRBD2	TRBJ2-5	few	TGTGCCAGCAGTTTTGTCCGGGCTAGCGGGACAAGCCAAGAGACCCAGTACTTC	CASSFVRASGTSQETQYF
TRBV2	TRBD2	TRBJ2-7	.	TGTGCCAGCAGTGTCGTGGCGGGAGGTTCCGAGCAGTACTTC	CASSVVAGGSEQYF
TRBV28	.	TRBJ2-5	once	TGTGCCAGCAGTTTCGCCGGTGGAGGGGAAGAGACCCAGTACTTC	CASSFAGGGEETQYF
TRBV13	TRBD1	TRBJ2-3	.	TGTGCCAGCAGCGCCGGGACAGGGGTCGCAGATACGCAGTATTTT	CASSAGTGVADTQYF
TRBV18	TRBD2	TRBJ2-7	.	TGTGCCAGCTCACCAGGACTAGCGGGAGGTGGCAACGAGCAGTACTTC	CASSPGLAGGGNEQYF
TRBV19	.	TRBJ2-5	.	TGTGCCAGTAGCCCCACAGGGATTCAAGAGACCCAGTACTTC	CASSPTGIQETQYF
TRBV11-2	.	TRBJ2-7	.	TGTGCCAGCAGCCCGGGCCTCGGGGAGCAGTACTTC	CASSPGLGEQYF
TRBV19	TRBD2	TRBJ2-7	.	TGTGCCAGTAGTGCGAGACTAGCGCCAACTTCCTACGAGCAGTACTTC	CASSARLAPTSYEQYF
TRBV27	.	TRBJ2-5	few	TGTGCCAGCAGTTTTAACCCGGAGGAGACCCAGTACTTC	CASSFNPEETQYF
TRBV4-2	.	TRBJ2-7	.	TGTGCCAGCAGCCAAGCCCGTAGGGGTAGCTACGAGCAGTACTTC	CASSQARRGSYEQYF
TRBV30	.	TRBJ1-5	.	TGTGCCTGGAGTTCACAGGGAGGCCAGCCCCAGCATTTT	CAWSSQGGQPQHF
TRBV18	TRBD1	TRBJ2-7	.	TGTGCCAGCTCACCATTCGGACAGGCCGAGCAGTACTTC	CASSPFGQAEQYF
TRBV30	.	TRBJ2-3	.	TGTGCGTTGTCTGTGAGCCGCACAGATACGCAGTATTTT	CALSVSRTDTQYF
TRBV2	.	TRBJ2-7	.	TGTGCCAGCAGCATGGACAGACCCGAGCAGTACTTC	CASSMDRPEQYF
TRBV5-4	TRBD1	TRBJ2-5	.	TGTGCCAGCAGCTTGGATGGGACAGGGAGGGGGGAGACCCAGTACTTC	CASSLDGTGRGETQYF
TRBV5-1	.	TRBJ2-7	.	TGCGCCAGCAGCTTGGAAGTAGCTTACGAGCAGTACTTC	CASSLEVAYEQYF
TRBV6-5	.	TRBJ2-3	once	TGTGCCAGCAGTTACCAACAGGGAGATACGCAGTATTTT	CASSYQQGDTQYF
TRBV10-3	TRBD2	TRBJ2-1	.	TGTGCCATCAGTGATCCCGGACTAGCGGGAGGACTATACAATGAGCAGTTCTTC	CAISDPGLAGGLYNEQFF
TRBV18	.	TRBJ2-5	.	TGTGCCAGCTCACGAGCAGGGTTATTGGAGACCCAGTACTTC	CASSRAGLLETQYF
TRBV2	.	TRBJ2-4	.	TGTGCCAGCAGTGGGGACATTCAGTACTTC	CASSGDIQYF
TRBV28	.	TRBJ1-1	.	TGTGCCAGCAAGATTGCTAACACTGAAGCTTTCTTT	CASKIANTEAFF
TRBV19	TRBD1	TRBJ1-5	.	TGTGCCAGTAGTGGACAGGGGAACCTGCCCCAGCATTTT	CASSGQGNLPQHF
TRBV11-2	.	TRBJ2-2	.	TGTGCCAGCAGCGCCAGGGACACCGGGGAGCTGTTTTTT	CASSARDTGELFF
TRBV11-3	.	TRBJ2-1	.	TGTGCCAGCAGCTTAGACCGGGACTCTTACAATGAGCAGTTCTTC	CASSLDRDSYNEQFF
TRBV2	.	TRBJ2-7	.	TGTGCCAGCCGGCAGAAATCCTACGAGCAGTACTTC	CASRQKSYEQYF
TRBV29-1	.	TRBJ1-3	.	TGCAGCGCCCTCTCCCAGGGAAACACCATATATTTT	CSALSQGNTIYF
TRBV6-1	TRBD2	TRBJ2-2	.	TGTGCCAGCAGGGGGAGCGGGAGGGAGACCGGGGAGCTGTTTTTT	CASRGSGRETGELFF
TRBV2	.	TRBJ2-1	.	TGTGCCAGCGTGGACGGTGAGCAGTTCTTC	CASVDGEQFF
TRBV7-2	.	TRBJ2-2	.	TGTGCCAGCAGCTTAATGGGATCGAACACCGGGGAGCTGTTTTTT	CASSLMGSNTGELFF
TRBV27	.	TRBJ1-6	.	TGTGCCAGCAGTTTAAGGTCCGGGGGACACCCTAATTCACCCCTCCACTTT	CASSLRSGGHPNSPLHF
TRBV5-1	.	TRBJ2-2	.	TGCGCCAGCAATAGTGGGGGACTTCGCCCCCCCGGGGAGCTGTTTTTT	CASNSGGLRPPGELFF
TRBV28	TRBD1	TRBJ2-7	.	TGTGCCAGCAGTTTCTCACCGGGACAGGGACCTGGCTACGAGCAGTACTTC	CASSFSPGQGPGYEQYF
TRBV4-3	.	TRBJ2-3	.	TGCGCCAGCAGCCAAGATTCCGGGAGCACAGATACGCAGTATTTT	CASSQDSGSTDTQYF
TRBV5-4	TRBD2	TRBJ2-3	.	TGTGCCAGCAGCTCGGGACTAGCGGGAGGGAGTGTTCTGGATACGCAGTATTTT	CASSSGLAGGSVLDTQYF
TRBV5-8	.	TRBJ2-2	once	TGTGCCAGCAGCTTGACCAGGGTTGCGAACACCGGGGAGCTGTTTTTT	CASSLTRVANTGELFF
TRBV19	TRBD1	TRBJ2-3	.	TGTGCCGGGACAGTTCCCACAGATACGCAGTATTTT	CAGTVPTDTQYF
TRBV9	.	TRBJ2-5	once	TGTGCCAGCAGCGTAGATCAGGGAGAGACCCAGTACTTC	CASSVDQGETQYF
TRBV7-9	.	TRBJ2-3	.	TGTGCCAGCAGCCACACAGGGAGTGGCCCAGATACGCAGTATTTT	CASSHTGSGPDTQYF
TRBV7-8	.	TRBJ2-7	.	TGTGCCAGCAGCCCCCGGGTTCCCTACGAGCAGTACTTC	CASSPRVPYEQYF
TRBV6-4	.	TRBJ2-2	.	TGTGCCAGCAGCATCCGGCCCGGGGAGCTGTTTTTT	CASSIRPGELFF
TRBV7-9	TRBD1	TRBJ2-5	.	TGTGCCAGCAGCCAGGGACAGGCCGGCGGAGAGACCCAGTACTTC	CASSQGQAGGETQYF
TRBV7-9	.	TRBJ2-1	.	TGTGCCAGCAGCCCTCTAAGCTATAGCTCCTACAATGAGCAGTTCTTC	CASSPLSYSSYNEQFF
TRBV5-1	.	TRBJ1-5	.	TGCGCCAGCAGCCACGGGGACATCAATCAGCCCCAGCATTTT	CASSHGDINQPQHF
TRBV23-1	TRBD1	TRBJ2-6	many	TGCGCCAGCAGCCCTGCTAGGGGGCGTGGGGCCAACGTCCTGACTTTC	CASSPARGRGANVLTF
TRBV6-5	.	TRBJ1-3	.	TGTGCCAGTAGGGGGGGGCCTGGAAACACCATATATTTT	CASRGGPGNTIYF
TRBV28	TRBD2	TRBJ2-7	.	TGTGCCAGCAGTCCCACTAGCGGGCGTACCTACGAGCAGTACTTC	CASSPTSGRTYEQYF
TRBV7-9	.	TRBJ1-4	.	TGTGCCAGCAGCTTAGGACACATGGCAACTAATGAAAAACTGTTTTTT	CASSLGHMATNEKLFF
TRBV28	.	TRBJ2-5	once	TGTGCCAGCAAGCCAGGGAGCCCCTACCAAGAGACCCAGTACTTC	CASKPGSPYQETQYF
TRBV7-2	TRBD2	TRBJ2-7	.	TGTGCCAGCAGCTTAGGGCCCAGGACTAGCGGCTACGAGCAGTACTTC	CASSLGPRTSGYEQYF
TRBV5-1	.	TRBJ2-7	.	TGCGCCAGCAGCTTGGAGCCTCCAGACAGGCCCCCTATCAAGCAGTACTTC	CASSLEPPDRPPIKQYF
TRBV25-1	.	TRBJ2-2	few	TGTGCCAGCAGTGACCCGGGACCCAAGCCCGGGGAGCTGTTTTTT	CASSDPGPKPGELFF
TRBV7-2	.	TRBJ2-7	.	TGTGCCAGCACCGCCCCCGCGAAAATTTACGAGCAGTACTTC	CASTAPAKIYEQYF
TRBV9	TRBD1	TRBJ1-1	few	TGTGCCAGCAGCGTAGCTATTGGACAGGGAACTGAAGCTTTCTTT	CASSVAIGQGTEAFF
TRBV28	TRBD1	TRBJ2-7	.	TGTGCCAGCAGTTTCCCGGACAGGGGGAACGAGCAGTACTTC	CASSFPDRGNEQYF